The sequence of this T cell receptor (beta chain) was determined in a study of post-analysis software for immune sequencing data. Study outcomes and limitations: By F measure, samples from a shared preparation batch strongly co-clustered. Among roughly five TRBV segments more frequent in patients than controls were TRBV5-6, TRBV5-1 and TRBV20-1. Normalized Chao1 diversity in multiple sclerosis patients fell significantly below that of controls.

This clonotype was recorded a few times. Its antigen is not known. The CDR3 covers 21 residues. Trimming at V came to 1 base and at J to 5 bases, leaving 23 bases not matched to a gene. Germline assignment: CDR1 GTSNPN and CDR2 SVGIG (reference sequence). TCR beta cDNA libraries had unique molecular identifiers. When about 0.95 to 10 million T cells were used, they gave approximately 530,000 cDNA molecules. TCRdb re-derived calls from the PCR reads in MiXCR, one entry per CDR3 protein. This sample has 650,000 to 850,000 distinct CDR3 sequences, with 35% to 55% found just once. The gene calls are TRBV30 and TRBJ2-7; 13 bases are a match to TRBD2. The sample comprised blood. This TCR came from a girl under 18 with multiple sclerosis. The CDR3 sequence: CAWSEMGLAGLPTSFFHEQYF. The CDR3 DNA follows: TGTGCCTGGAGTGAGATGGGACTAGCGGGACTCCCGACTTCCTTTTTCCACGAGCAGTACTTC.